Shown below are 27 T cell receptor beta chains from a single sample sequenced in a study of vaccination effects on CD4 cells after COVID-19. Their specific antigens are unknown. Pools of viral peptides were used by the ViraFEST assay to expand antigen-specific CD4+ T cells ahead of sequencing. CD4+ T cells were isolated after around 10 days of culture. Vaccinated participants had no history of SARS-CoV-2 infection and tested negative for nucleocapsid antibodies. TCRdb's copy holds only in-frame clones and misses some; the assay was immunoSEQ multiplex PCR. The sample lists about 55,000 clones, around 68% occurring once. The specimen was CD4+ T cells from PBMCs cultured with SARS-CoV-2 spike peptides, collected before COVID-19 vaccination. The receptor set was obtained from a human donor who received a COVID-19 vaccine.

The J gene is TRBJ1-4, the V gene TRBV30, with D maybe TRBD1 (6 bases). Per the germline V gene, CDR1 is GTSNPN and CDR2 is SVGIG (reference sequence). Trimming pared 1 base from V and 11 bases from J, leaving 11 bases between. The CDR3 extends over 12 amino acids. CDR3 sequence: CAWSDSQGKLFF. DNA of the CDR3: TGTGCCTGGAGTGACAGTCAGGGGAAACTGTTTTTT.

CDR3 in DNA: TGTGCCAGCAGTGATCTTACAGGGGGCAGTAATGAAAAACTGTTTTTT. Residues: CASSDLTGGSNEKLFF. The chain joins TRBV28 to TRBJ1-4, with 9 bases aligning to TRBD1. The V gene end was trimmed by 5 bases and the J gene end by 4 bases; junction bases not matched to a gene: 8. Germline V gene sequence: CDR1 MDHEN, CDR2 SYDVKM. The CDR3 is 16 amino acids.

This clone was recorded a few times. The CDR3 bases are TGTGCCAGCAGTTTGTGGGGGAGGGGATCCGGGACAGGGGGCGGCTACACCTTC. Protein product: CASSLWGRGSGTGGGYTF. V gene TRBV27 combines with J gene TRBJ1-2; 12 bases agree with TRBD1. Germline lookup yields CDR1 MNHEY and CDR2 SMNVEV (reference sequence). The CDR3 consists of 18 residues. Trimming at V came to 3 bases and at J to 8 bases, leaving 16 bases not matched to a gene.

The chain recombines TRBV6-4 with TRBJ1-1; tentative D call: TRBD1 (5 bases). The CDR3 has 13 amino acids. Germline CDR1 MRHNA, CDR2 SNTAGT. V dropped 10 bases and J dropped 4 bases, with 16 bases sitting between them. The CDR3 region is CATRDSRSTEAFF. CDR3 DNA: TGTGCCACCCGAGACAGCCGGAGCACTGAAGCTTTCTTT.

The chain has TRBV20-1 and TRBJ1-1, with D possibly TRBD1 on 5 matching bases. The CDR3 is 14 residues long. V was trimmed by 3 bases and J by 3 bases, leaving 14 bases between them. Germline CDR1 reads DFQATT; CDR2 reads SNEGSKA (reference sequence). CDR3 DNA: TGCAGTGCTAGTACAGGCCCCTTGGACACTGAAGCTTTCTTT. Amino acid sequence: CSASTGPLDTEAFF.

The CDR3 region has the DNA TGTGCCTGGGACGTGACCCCCCTTGGTGAGGAGACCCAGTACTTC. Translating it yields CAWDVTPLGEETQYF. V usage is TRBV30 and J usage is TRBJ2-5; D is ambiguous. The CDR3 totals 15 residues. Between the trimmed V and J ends, which lost 5 bases and 5 bases, there was a span of 21 bases. The germline V gene encodes CDR1 GTSNPN and CDR2 SVGIG (reference sequence).

This chain joins TRBV4-1 and TRBJ2-1, with a possible D match to TRBD2 (5 bases). The ends were cut back, 3 bases at V and 6 bases at J, with 18 bases in the middle. The length of the CDR3 is 16 residues. Per germline, CDR1 MGHRA and CDR2 YSYEKL. CDR3 region: CASSQDGTQDFNEQFF. The CDR3 nucleotides are TGCGCCAGCAGCCAGGACGGAACTCAGGACTTCAATGAGCAGTTCTTC.

The rearrangement joins TRBV30 to TRBJ1-1, with a tentative D call TRBD1 (6 bases). CDR1 GTSNPN and CDR2 SVGIG come from the germline V gene (reference sequence). V gave up 1 base and J gave up 1 base, with 10 bases separating them. The CDR3 spans 14 residues. The CDR3 here is CAWSEATGNTEAFF. The CDR3 bases are TGTGCCTGGAGTGAGGCGACAGGGAACACTGAAGCTTTCTTT.

The V gene is TRBV30, the J gene TRBJ1-6, with D possibly being TRBD1 (6 bases). The germline V gene has CDR1 GTSNPN and CDR2 SVGIG (reference sequence). Trimming took 3 bases from V and 10 from J, leaving 16 bases between them. The CDR3 sequence is 14 residues long. CDR3 protein: CAWRRGASRSPLHF. The CDR3 DNA is TGTGCCTGGAGAAGGGGGGCGTCGCGATCACCCCTCCACTTT.

This rearrangement joins TRBV5-1 to TRBJ1-1; TRBD1 is a possible D gene (6 bases). Trimming removed 0 bases at V and 3 bases at J, with 12 bases between. This CDR3 has 15 residues. Germline CDR1 reads SGHRS; CDR2 reads YFSETQ. The CDR3: CASSLAAGAYTEAFF. Written as DNA, the CDR3 is TGCGCCAGCAGCTTGGCCGCAGGGGCTTACACTGAAGCTTTCTTT.

This chain links TRBV5-1 with TRBJ2-5; a possible D gene is TRBD1 (6 bases). Germline CDR1 and CDR2: SGHRS and YFSETQ. The CDR3 covers 14 residues. With 4 bases removed from V and 5 bases from J, the gap between germline ends came to 15 bases. CDR3 DNA: TGCGCCAGCAGCCCCCTGGGACAAATGGAGACCCAGTACTTC. This sequence encodes CASSPLGQMETQYF.

This chain links TRBV7-8 with TRBJ1-3; tentatively, D is TRBD1 (5 bases). There are 13 residues in the CDR3. In germline, CDR1 is SGHVS, CDR2 FQNEAQ. V was pared by 6 bases and J by 0 bases, with 6 bases between. The CDR3 sequence: CASSDSSGNTIYF. The CDR3, as DNA: TGTGCCAGCAGTGACAGCTCTGGAAACACCATATATTTT.

The chain has TRBV15 and TRBJ2-1; D call uncertain. This CDR3 spans 12 amino acids. The germline V and J ends were trimmed by 3 bases and 11 bases, with 11 bases remaining between them. Germline CDR1 reads LNHNV; CDR2 reads YYDKDF (reference sequence). Written as DNA, the CDR3 is TGTGCCACCAGCAGTCGCGAGGTGAAGCAGTTCTTC. It is translated as CATSSREVKQFF.

The V call is TRBV25-1, the J call TRBJ1-4; 10 bases line up with TRBD1. With V trimmed by 5 bases and J by 8 bases, 8 bases remained unmatched. This CDR3 has 15 amino acids. In germline, CDR1 is MGHDK, CDR2 SYGVNS. The CDR3 nucleotides are TGTGCCAGCAGTCGGGGACAGGGGAATGGGGAAAAACTGTTTTTT. Its protein is CASSRGQGNGEKLFF.

The chain is built from TRBV19 and TRBJ1-3, with a weak D call TRBD1 (5 bases). This CDR3 is 13 amino acids long. Trimming took 4 bases from V and 2 from J, leaving 6 bases between them. CDR1 and CDR2 (germline): LNHDA, SQIVND (reference sequence). The CDR3 here is CASSKGPGNTIYF. The CDR3 DNA is TGTGCCAGTAGTAAGGGACCTGGAAACACCATATATTTT. The whole variable domain, remainder taken from reference TRBV19 and TRBJ1-3, is DGGITQSPKYLFRKEGQNVTLSCEQNLNHDAMYWYRQDPGQGLRLIYYSQIVNDFQKGDIAEGYSVSREKKESFPLTVTSAQKNPTAFYLCASSKGPGNTIYFGEGSWLTVV.

This clone was observed a handful of times. The chain joins TRBV6-2 or TRBV6-3 to TRBJ1-5; TRBD1 is a possible D gene (6 bases). V shed 5 bases and J shed 0 bases, with 14 bases lying between them. This CDR3 is 16 amino acids long. Per the germline V gene, CDR1 is MNHEY and CDR2 is SVGEGT. CDR3 loop: CASSIRTAYSNQPQHF. CDR3 sequence (DNA): TGTGCCAGCAGTATTCGGACAGCTTATAGCAATCAGCCCCAGCATTTT.

This chain connects TRBV6-2 or TRBV6-3 to TRBJ2-5; TRBD2 aligns across 10 bases. CDR1 is MNHEY and CDR2 is SVGEGT in the germline V gene. CDR3 length: 16 residues. Trimming cost V 0 bases and J 9 bases; bases outside gene matches: 10. The CDR3 is CASSYSPSGGAGAQYF. CDR3 in DNA: TGTGCCAGCAGTTACTCCCCCAGCGGGGGGGCGGGGGCCCAGTACTTC.

This chain uses TRBV10-1 with TRBJ1-2, with unresolved D. There are 17 residues in the CDR3. Germline loops: CDR1 WNHNN, CDR2 SYGVQD (reference sequence). V gave up 2 bases and J gave up 3 bases, with 19 bases separating them. CDR3 coding DNA: TGCGCCAGCAGTGAGAAGGGTCACGGGGTCCCGGACTATGGCTACACCTTC. It is translated as CASSEKGHGVPDYGYTF.

J is TRBJ2-3 and V is TRBV15, with D maybe TRBD1 (5 bases). This CDR3 spans 13 amino acids. V was cut by 7 bases and J by 3 bases, with 11 bases left in between. Germline V gene data show CDR1 as LNHNV and CDR2 as YYDKDF (reference sequence). The CDR3 nucleotides read TGTGCCACCAATAGCAGGGCGACAGATACGCAGTATTTT. Protein sequence: CATNSRATDTQYF.

V is TRBV28 and J is TRBJ2-1; 9 bases map to TRBD1. The V segment lost 5 bases and the J segment 7 bases; nucleotides outside the gene matches: 12. The CDR3 is made up of 16 amino acids. Germline-derived CDR1 and CDR2 are MDHEN and SYDVKM. The CDR3 nucleotides read TGTGCCAGCAGTCAACCCCCGGGACAGGGTACTAATGAGCAGTTCTTC. Protein product: CASSQPPGQGTNEQFF.

V usage is TRBV19 and J usage is TRBJ2-1; no reliable D call. Germline lookup yields CDR1 LNHDA and CDR2 SQIVND (reference sequence). Trimming pared 7 bases from V and 4 bases from J, leaving 14 bases between. The CDR3 contains 14 residues. The DNA of the CDR3 is TGTGCCAGTAAGGCATGGTCAGATTACAATGAGCAGTTCTTC. Translating it yields CASKAWSDYNEQFF.

The chain uses TRBV6-5 and TRBJ2-1, with D possibly matching TRBD2 (6 bases). This CDR3 has 15 residues. Germline CDR1 reads MNHEY; CDR2 reads SVGAGI. The V gene lost 4 bases and the J gene lost 4 bases, with 14 bases spanning the gap. The CDR3, as DNA: TGTGCCAGCAGTTCCGCCTCGGGAGAGTACAATGAGCAGTTCTTC. This encodes CASSSASGEYNEQFF.

The chain links TRBV2 to TRBJ1-3; D call uncertain. Trimming shortened V by 2 bases and J by 0 bases, and 8 bases separated the two germline ends. The CDR3 has 15 residues. The germline CDR1 and CDR2 sequences are SNHLY and FYNNEI. The CDR3 DNA is TGTGCCAGCAGTGAAAGGTCTTCCTCTGGAAACACCATATATTTT. It codes for CASSERSSSGNTIYF.

The V and J genes are TRBV7-9 and TRBJ1-5; D gene uncertain. The CDR3 consists of 12 residues. The V end was cut by 6 bases, the J end by 5 bases, with 8 bases between. CDR1 is SEHNR, CDR2 FQNEAQ, per germline (reference sequence). CDR3 sequence: CASSSDHQPQHF. The CDR3 DNA is TGTGCCAGCAGTTCAGACCATCAGCCCCAGCATTTT.

The chain links TRBV5-4 to TRBJ2-7; D not resolved. In germline, CDR1 is SGHNT, CDR2 YYREEE (reference sequence). The length of the CDR3 is 14 residues. V was pared by 0 bases and J by 3 bases, with 10 bases between. In nucleotides, the CDR3 is TGTGCCAGCAGCTTGGAGCGTTCCTTCTACGAGCAGTACTTC. Protein: CASSLERSFYEQYF.

This chain uses TRBV5-5 with TRBJ2-7; TRBD1 matches 11 bases. Germline V CDR1 and CDR2: SGHKS, YYEKEE (reference sequence). The ends lost 0 bases at V and 3 bases at J; junction bases unmatched: 8. This CDR3 comprises 17 residues. The CDR3 sequence: CASSLAPGTGGVYEQYF. For the CDR3, the DNA is TGTGCCAGCAGCTTGGCCCCGGGGACAGGGGGTGTCTACGAGCAGTACTTC.

The chain employs TRBV28 and TRBJ1-2, with 11 bases aligning to TRBD1. This CDR3 has 16 residues. Trimming at V came to 6 bases and at J to 8 bases, leaving 14 bases not matched to a gene. Germline lookup yields CDR1 MDHEN and CDR2 SYDVKM. The CDR3 sequence is CASRQHGTGGVEGYTF. In DNA, the CDR3 is TGTGCCAGCAGGCAGCACGGGACAGGGGGGGTAGAAGGCTACACCTTC.